The 16 T cell receptor beta chains below come from one sample, sequenced in a study of low-dose radiotherapy and immunotherapy resistance in tumors. Specified time point: after trial treatment. Stated treatment: LDRT plus nivolumab, ipilimumab, low-dose cyclophosphamide and aspirin (RACIN trial). Gene-specific TRAV and TRBV primers were used for first-strand cDNA, covering alpha and beta chains. TCRs were amplified for approximately 21 PCR cycles with a constant-region primer and V-primer adapter. TCRdb re-called the reads through MiXCR, storing one row per CDR3 protein. The repertoire consists of some 40,000 distinct CDR3 sequences, with less than 25% occurring once and the leading ten covering 9.2%. Material: PBMCs, obtained after low-dose radiotherapy plus immunotherapy. The source is a female donor with ovarian cancer.

The sample holds many counts of this clonotype. This chain links TRBV2 with TRBJ1-6; 10 bases line up with TRBD1. CDR3 length: 15 amino acids. Germline CDR1 and CDR2: SNHLY and FYNNEI. V shed 4 bases, J shed 7 bases, and the junction held 4 bases outside the gene matches. The CDR3 region is CASSADRGHNSPLHF. Written as DNA, the CDR3 is TGTGCCAGCAGTGCAGACAGGGGGCACAATTCACCCCTCCACTTT.

There are many counts of this clonotype. The rearrangement joins TRBV5-1 to TRBJ2-7, with 15 positions matching TRBD2. CDR3 length: 15 amino acids. J lost 7 bases, V lost 4 bases, and 6 bases had no gene match. Per the germline V gene, CDR1 is SGHRS and CDR2 is YFSETQ. Written as DNA, the CDR3 is TGCGCCAGCAGCGGGACTAGCGGGGGGCCGGAGGAGCAGTACTTC. This encodes CASSGTSGGPEEQYF. The complete variable domain, with remaining parts taken from reference TRBV5-1 and TRBJ2-7, reads KAGVTQTPRYLIKTRGQQVTLSCSPISGHRSVSWYQQTPGQGLQFLFEYFSETQRNKGNFPGRFSGRQFSNSRSEMNVSTLELGDSALYLCASSGTSGGPEEQYFGPGTRLTVT.

This clonotype has ten or more counts. The chain carries TRBV5-6 and TRBJ2-7; D remains unclear. Trimming shortened V by 4 bases and J by 4 bases, and 6 bases separated the two germline ends. Germline V gene sequence: CDR1 SGHDT, CDR2 YYEEEE. The CDR3 covers 11 residues. The CDR3 DNA is TGTGCCAGCAGCGGGTTTTACGAGCAGTACTTC. This codes for CASSGFYEQYF. Variable domain in full (rest from reference TRBV5-6 and TRBJ2-7): DAGVTQSPTHLIKTRGQQVTLRCSPKSGHDTVSWYQQALGQGPQFIFQYYEEEERQRGNFPDRFSGHQFPNYSSELNVNALLLGDSALYLCASSGFYEQYFGPGTRLTVT.

This clonotype was recorded at least ten times. The J gene is TRBJ1-4, the V gene TRBV5-1; D is undetermined. With 4 bases removed from V and 3 bases from J, the gap between germline ends came to 10 bases. From germline, CDR1 is SGHRS and CDR2 YFSETQ. The CDR3 covers 14 residues. The CDR3 sequence is CASSAEGANEKLFF. In nucleotides, the CDR3 is TGCGCCAGCAGCGCAGAGGGAGCTAATGAAAAACTGTTTTTT.

This clonotype occurred many times. The rearrangement joins TRBV6-2 or TRBV6-3 to TRBJ1-5, with 7 positions matching TRBD1. CDR3 size: 14 residues. The V gene's germline CDR1 is MNHEY and CDR2 SVGEGT. V dropped 11 bases and J dropped 0; count of bases not matched to a gene: 7. CDR3 region: CAGGTEYSNQPQHF. Here the CDR3 DNA reads TGTGCCGGTGGGACAGAATATAGCAATCAGCCCCAGCATTTT.

This clonotype was seen ten or more times. The J gene is TRBJ2-4, the V gene TRBV6-6; D may be TRBD2 (5 bases). The CDR3 covers 16 residues. The germline CDR1 and CDR2 sequences are MNHNY and SVGAGI (reference sequence). V was trimmed by 0 bases and J by 1 base, leaving 10 bases between them. The CDR3 DNA reads as TGTGCCAGCAGTTACTCGCCTAGCTGGGCCAAAAACATTCAGTACTTC. Translated, it gives CASSYSPSWAKNIQYF.

In this sample, this clonotype is medium-sized. J is TRBJ2-1 and V is TRBV5-6; D gene ambiguous. CDR3 size: 12 residues. CDR1 is SGHDT and CDR2 is YYEEEE in the germline V gene. V was trimmed by 4 bases and J by 7 bases, leaving 9 bases between them. The CDR3 protein is CASSHSWNEQFF. The CDR3 region has the DNA TGTGCCAGCAGCCACAGCTGGAATGAGCAGTTCTTC.

This clonotype showed up many times. The J gene is TRBJ2-1, the V gene TRBV11-1; 11 nucleotides match TRBD2. CDR1 and CDR2 from the germline V gene are SGHAT and FQDESV (reference sequence). V lost 2 bases, J lost 4 bases, and 4 bases stayed unmatched. The CDR3 is 16 amino acids. CDR3 sequence (DNA): TGTGCCAGCAGCTTAACTGGGACTAGCGGTTACAATGAGCAGTTCTTC. Translation: CASSLTGTSGYNEQFF.

This clonotype was detected many times. The chain uses TRBV6-6 and TRBJ1-3, with a tentative D call TRBD1 (5 bases). V was clipped by 5 bases and J by 0 bases, with 14 bases between them. From germline, CDR1 is MNHNY and CDR2 SVGAGI (reference sequence). The CDR3 covers 16 residues. The CDR3 loop is CASSAGLISSGNTIYF. In DNA form, the CDR3 reads TGTGCCAGCAGTGCGGGACTTATTAGCTCTGGAAACACCATATATTTT.

This clonotype was counted a few times. This rearrangement joins TRBV7-4 to TRBJ2-3, with 7 bases identical to TRBD2. V gave up 9 bases and J gave up 3 bases; unmatched junction bases: 12. Per the germline V gene, CDR1 is SGHVT and CDR2 is SQSDAQ. The CDR3 runs 15 residues. CDR3 sequence (DNA): TGTGCCAGAAGGGACCGGGGGGACCCGACAGATACGCAGTATTTT. It is translated as CARRDRGDPTDTQYF.

Points on this clonotype: A much larger clone lies a single base off, so this may be a read error. The chain has TRBV11-3 and TRBJ2-1; no reliable D call. CDR3 length: 13 residues. Germline V gene lookup returns CDR1 SGHNT and CDR2 YENEEA. As DNA, the CDR3 is TGTGCCAGCAGCTACCGGGCTAGAGGTGAGCAGTTATTC. The encoded protein is CASSYRARGEQLF. Supplemented by reference TRBV11-3 and TRBJ2-1, the full variable domain reads EAGVVQSPRYKIIEKKQPVAFWCNPISGHNTLYWYLQNLGQGPELLIRYENEEAVDDSQLPKDRFSAERLKGVDSTLKIQPAELGDSAVYLCASSYRARGEQLFGPGTRLTVL.

This clonotype is labeled medium-sized. The rearrangement uses TRBV28 and TRBJ1-5; D gene unclear. Looked up from germline, CDR1 is MDHEN and CDR2 is SYDVKM. V was pared by 3 bases and J by 2 bases, with 11 bases between. CDR3 size: 15 residues. The DNA of the CDR3 is TGTGCCAGCAGTTTCGGGCAGGTACGCAATCAGCCCCAGCATTTT. It codes for CASSFGQVRNQPQHF. Together with reference TRBV28 and TRBJ1-5, the CDR3 gives the full variable domain: DVKVTQSSRYLVKRTGEKVFLECVQDMDHENMFWYRQDPGLGLRLIYFSYDVKMKEKGDIPEGYSVSREKKERFSLILESASTNQTSMYLCASSFGQVRNQPQHFGDGTRLSIL.

This clonotype has ten or more counts. The V and J genes are TRBV12-5 and TRBJ2-6; D gene ambiguous. The CDR3 length is 13 residues. Between the trimmed V and J ends, which lost 8 bases and 0 bases, there was a span of 5 bases. CDR1 is LGHNT, CDR2 FRNRAP, per germline. Written as DNA, the CDR3 is TGTGCTAGTTCAGCCTCTGGGGCCAACGTCCTGACTTTC. The encoded protein is CASSASGANVLTF.

This clonotype has ten or more counts. The V call is TRBV27, the J call TRBJ2-2; D remains unclear. The CDR3 loop spans 12 amino acids. V was shortened by 5 bases and J by 4 bases, with 5 bases between the two germline ends. Germline CDR1 and CDR2: MNHEY and SMNVEV (reference sequence). The CDR3 spells CASSGFTGELFF. In DNA, the CDR3 is TGTGCCAGCAGTGGGTTCACCGGGGAGCTGTTTTTT.

This clonotype was seen at least ten times. The genes are TRBV5-6 and TRBJ2-2, with 8 bases fitting TRBD1. V was clipped by 4 bases and J by 3 bases; unmatched bases: 11. Germline CDR1 SGHDT, CDR2 YYEEEE. This CDR3 has 17 residues. The DNA of the CDR3 is TGTGCCAGCAGCCGCACGTTAGGACAGGGTTACACCGGGGAGCTGTTTTTT. This gives the protein CASSRTLGQGYTGELFF.

This clonotype was seen repeatedly, ten times or more. The rearrangement links TRBV5-1 to TRBJ2-7, with 11 bases lining up with TRBD2. Looked up from germline, CDR1 is SGHRS and CDR2 is YFSETQ. This CDR3 has 16 residues. Losses at the gene ends were 1 base for V and 6 bases for J; bases not matched to a gene: 9. The DNA of the CDR3 is TGCGCCAGCAGCTTGTGGCCTAGCGGGGGGCAGTCCGAGCAGTACTTC. It encodes CASSLWPSGGQSEQYF.